The present T cell receptor (beta chain) was sequenced within a study of blood T cell repertoires in COVID-19. Study-wide background: Sources were T cells, B-cell-depleted T cells, or PBMCs; the material itself was cDNA or gDNA.

Everyone who took part was 18 to 89 years old, and they came from about 25 US areas. Clinical history reported by participants formed the basis on which cohorts were assigned. The CDR3 covers 11 residues. V was pared by 9 bases and J by 4 bases, with 9 bases between. Per the germline V gene, CDR1 is MNHEY and CDR2 is SMNVEV (reference sequence). Sequenced by immunoSEQ multiplex PCR; TCRdb stores in-frame clones only, minus some. The data hold hundreds of thousands of clones, with approximately 81% observed a single time. This sequence originates from a man aged 40-50 years who had recovered from COVID-19. The sample taken for sequencing was PBMCs or T cells enriched from blood (not recorded which). The chain joins TRBV27 to TRBJ1-2, with D perhaps matching TRBD1 (6 bases). CDR3 DNA sequence: TGTGCCAGGACAGGAATCTATGGCTACACCTTC. It encodes CARTGIYGYTF.